Each of the 5 T cell receptor beta chains below was sequenced from the same sample in a study of T-cell reconstitution after alpha-beta-depleted transplantation in children. The TCRbeta library incorporated unique molecular identifiers. One entry per CDR3 protein results from TCRdb running MiXCR on the PCR reads. Here the sample spans about 980,000 distinct CDR3 sequences, about 29% being singletons. Sequenced here: PBMCs, mostly from graft donor cells, sampled 360 days after TCRalphabeta/CD19-depleted stem cell transplant. The receptor source for this set is a boy younger than two who had a stem cell transplant for SCID, so the T cells may come from the graft donor.

This chain links TRBV11-2 with TRBJ2-1; 11 bases are a match to TRBD2. The CDR3 length is 16 residues. The V gene's germline CDR1 is SGHAT and CDR2 FQNNGV. Unmatched junction bases numbered 10, after V lost 6 bases and J lost 6 bases. CDR3 nucleotides: TGTGCCAGCAGGGACGGGACTAGCGGTTTACTCAATGAGCAGTTCTTC. It encodes CASRDGTSGLLNEQFF.

This chain links TRBV19 with TRBJ1-5; the D gene is possibly TRBD1 (6 bases). Germline V lookup: CDR1 LNHDA, CDR2 SQIVND (reference sequence). This CDR3 has 15 residues. The germline V and J ends were trimmed by 6 bases and 3 bases, with 15 bases remaining between them. The CDR3 loop is CASRPPTGTNQPQHF. For the CDR3, the DNA is TGTGCCAGTAGGCCTCCGACAGGTACCAATCAGCCCCAGCATTTT.

This clonotype has only a few counts. The V and J genes are TRBV12-3 or TRBV12-4 and TRBJ2-4; the match to TRBD1 covers 7 bases. The CDR3 has 13 residues. With 6 bases clipped from V and 1 base from J, the junction kept 0 bases outside the gene matches. The CDR3 bases are TGTGCCAGCAGACAGGGGGCCAAAAACATTCAGTACTTC. It yields the protein CASRQGAKNIQYF.

The CDR3 DNA sequence: TGTGCCACCAGTGACCCCGGGACAGGTAGCACAGATACGCAGTATTTT. It specifies CATSDPGTGSTDTQYF. The gene calls are TRBV24-1 and TRBJ2-3, with TRBD1 matching 8 bases. The CDR3 extends over 16 amino acids. Germline V gene data show CDR1 as KGHDR and CDR2 as SFDVKD. J gave up 0 bases and V 4 bases, and 5 bases lay outside the gene matches.

The chain has TRBV2 and TRBJ2-3; D tentatively fits TRBD1 or TRBD2 (5 bases each). V lost 6 bases to trimming and J lost 1 base, with 14 bases between them. Germline V gene sequence: CDR1 SNHLY, CDR2 FYNNEI. This CDR3 comprises 15 residues. CDR3 DNA: TGTGCCAGCAGGCTCCGGGACCACCGCACAGATACGCAGTATTTT. Translated, it gives CASRLRDHRTDTQYF.